The 4 T cell receptor beta chains below were found in one sample sequenced in a study of T-cell reconstitution after alpha-beta-depleted transplantation in children. Unique molecular identifiers were incorporated into the prepared TCRbeta library. TCRdb re-called the PCR reads with MiXCR, one entry per CDR3 protein. The table includes more than 300,000 distinct CDR3 sequences, 15% to 20% detected once. Sequences were derived from PBMCs, mostly from graft donor cells, sampled 360 days after TCRalphabeta/CD19-depleted stem cell transplant. The source of these receptors is a male patient aged 2-10 years who had a stem cell transplant for acute lymphoblastic leukemia, so the T cells may come from the graft donor.

V usage is TRBV5-1 and J usage is TRBJ2-3; a possible D gene is TRBD1 (6 bases). V lost 4 bases to trimming and J lost 0 bases, with 18 bases between them. Germline CDR1 is SGHRS and CDR2 is YFSETQ. This CDR3 comprises 17 residues. The CDR3: CASSAYTGSPSTDTQYF. The CDR3, as DNA: TGCGCCAGCAGCGCCTATACAGGGTCTCCTAGCACAGATACGCAGTATTTT.

There are many counts of this clonotype. The CDR3 region has the DNA TGTGCCAGCTCACCGACAGTGAACACTGAAGCTTTCTTT. Its protein product is CASSPTVNTEAFF. This chain joins TRBV18 and TRBJ1-1; possible D gene TRBD1, 5 bases. The CDR3 totals 13 residues. The germline V gene has CDR1 KGHSH and CDR2 LQKENI. V was cut by 3 bases and J by 0 bases, with 5 bases left in between. Variable domain in full (rest from reference TRBV18 and TRBJ1-1): NAGVMQNPRHLVRRRGQEARLRCSPMKGHSHVYWYRQLPEEGLKFMVYLQKENIIDESGMPKERFSAEFPKEGPSILRIQQVVRGDSAAYFCASSPTVNTEAFFGQGTRLTVV.

This chain joins TRBV7-2 and TRBJ2-7; TRBD2 might be the D (7 bases). The germline V and J ends were trimmed by 3 bases and 3 bases, with 12 bases remaining between them. Germline lookup yields CDR1 SGHTA and CDR2 FQGNSA. This CDR3 contains 14 residues. CDR3: CASSFERGGYEQYF. CDR3 bases: TGTGCCAGCAGCTTCGAGAGGGGGGGCTACGAGCAGTACTTC.

The chain recombines TRBV5-5 with TRBJ2-7; 7 bases agree with TRBD2. Germline V gene sequence: CDR1 SGHKS, CDR2 YYEKEE (reference sequence). Trimming removed 4 bases from V and 0 bases from J; junction bases left unmatched: 10. CDR3 size: 16 residues. This CDR3 reads CASSGRLAGSSYEQYF. The CDR3 DNA sequence: TGTGCCAGCAGCGGCCGACTAGCCGGGTCCTCCTACGAGCAGTACTTC.